Listed below are T cell receptor beta chains from one sample, sequenced in a study of blood T cell repertoires in COVID-19. Assay: immunoSEQ multiplex PCR; the TCRdb copy retains only in-frame clones and omits some. The sample shows a few hundred thousand clones, roughly 80% of them seen only once. Sequenced input: peripheral blood. The receptors shown here come from a human donor with acute or convalescent COVID-19. The donor label of this sample is uncertain. Each CDR3 is given with its conserved first and last residue. D genes are given only for firm matches. Size tells how often a clone was seen (once, few, many) or the class of an expanded clone, and some rows leave it out.

CDR3aa,CDR3nt,j_gene,v_gene,abundance,d_gene
CASSRELFPTSEQYF,TGTGCCAGCAGCCGCGAGTTATTTCCTACGTCTGAGCAGTACTTC,TRBJ2-7,TRBV6-5,once,NA
CATRRQGLSNQPQHF,TGTGCCACCAGACGACAGGGGCTAAGCAATCAGCCCCAGCATTTT,TRBJ1-5,TRBV19,NA,TRBD1
CASRGGVVSSGNTIYF,TGTGCCAGCAGGGGAGGGGTGGTGAGCTCTGGAAACACCATATATTTT,TRBJ1-3,TRBV7-2,NA,NA
CASSLWGQGVNEQYF,TGCGCCAGCAGCTTGTGGGGACAGGGTGTGAACGAGCAGTACTTC,TRBJ2-7,TRBV5-1,NA,TRBD1
CASKQDTDSNQPQHF,TGCGCCAGCAAGCAGGACACCGATAGCAATCAGCCCCAGCATTTT,TRBJ1-5,TRBV4-1,NA,NA
CASSSNNNQPQHF,TGTGCCAGCAGTTCAAACAACAATCAGCCCCAGCATTTT,TRBJ1-5,TRBV12-3/TRBV12-4,NA,NA
CASSLVLAGQETQYF,TGTGCCAGCAGCTTAGTTCTAGCGGGACAAGAGACCCAGTACTTC,TRBJ2-5,TRBV11-2,NA,TRBD2
CASSHREGADTEAFF,TGTGCCAGCTCCCACAGGGAAGGGGCGGACACTGAAGCTTTCTTT,TRBJ1-1,TRBV2,NA,NA
CASSMREGYNEQFF,TGTGCCAGTAGTATGAGGGAGGGGTACAATGAGCAGTTCTTC,TRBJ2-1,TRBV19,NA,TRBD2
CASRTGGYQPQHF,TGTGCCAGCAGGACAGGGGGGTATCAGCCCCAGCATTTT,TRBJ1-5,TRBV6-5,few,TRBD1
CATSEASGRLNEQFF,TGTGCCACCAGTGAGGCCAGCGGCCGTCTTAATGAGCAGTTCTTC,TRBJ2-1,TRBV24-1,NA,NA
CASRISGSGYEQYF,TGTGCCAGCAGAATTAGCGGGAGCGGTTACGAGCAGTACTTC,TRBJ2-7,TRBV6-4,NA,TRBD2
CASSYYGTANYGYTF,TGTGCCAGCAGTTACTATGGGACAGCTAACTATGGCTACACCTTC,TRBJ1-2,TRBV6-5,NA,TRBD1
CASSQDWATGANVLTF,TGCGCCAGCAGCCAAGACTGGGCTACGGGGGCCAACGTCCTGACTTTC,TRBJ2-6,TRBV4-1,NA,NA
CASSIVDRGLQFF,TGTGCCAGTAGTATAGTTGACAGGGGGCTGCAGTTCTTC,TRBJ2-1,TRBV19,NA,TRBD1
CASSVQGSTDTQYF,TGCGCCAGCAGTGTCCAGGGTAGCACAGATACGCAGTATTTT,TRBJ2-3,TRBV10-2,few,NA
CASSAGLWRSGELFF,TGTGCCAGCAGCGCAGGGTTGTGGAGATCCGGGGAGCTGTTTTTT,TRBJ2-2,TRBV3-1/TRBV3-2,NA,NA